Below are 21 T cell receptor beta chains sequenced from a single sample in a study of cytomegalovirus exposure and HLA in healthy donors. PCR primers comprised 60 Vbeta and 13 Jbeta primers. Profiled with immunoSEQ multiplex PCR; TCRdb holds only in-frame clones, not every one. The data contain 190,000 or so clones, roughly four fifths of them singletons. Sequences were obtained from PBMCs. Source of these receptors: a man aged 50 or older in good health and CMV-seronegative.

This clone turned up a few times. The chain carries TRBV19 and TRBJ2-2; TRBD2 might be the D (6 bases). Per the germline V gene, CDR1 is LNHDA and CDR2 is SQIVND (reference sequence). V was cut by 6 bases and J by 9 bases, with 20 bases left in between. CDR3 length: 15 residues. The CDR3 DNA reads TGTGCCAGTAGCCCCGGCGGGAAGGGAACCAGGGAGCTGTTTTTT. Translating it yields CASSPGGKGTRELFF.

This clone was observed once. J is TRBJ2-1 and V is TRBV21-1; the D call of TRBD2 is as the table states it, not checked on the DNA. TRBV21-1 is deemed a pseudogene. The CDR3 is 16 amino acids. The CDR3: CASSKDSRGVHNEQFF. CDR3 DNA: TGTGCCAGCAGCAAAGACTCGCGGGGGGTCCACAATGAGCAGTTCTTC.

This clone was seen just once. The CDR3 sequence: CASSQGAQGSGRLHNEQFF. In DNA, the CDR3 is TGTGCCAGCAGCCAAGGGGCGCAGGGAAGCGGGAGACTTCACAATGAGCAGTTCTTC. This chain uses TRBV14 with TRBJ2-1; 8 bases agree with TRBD2. The CDR3 is 19 amino acids. Trimming at V came to 1 base and at J to 5 bases, leaving 16 bases not matched to a gene. From germline, CDR1 is SGHDN and CDR2 FVKESK.

The chain couples TRBV6-6 to TRBJ2-5; no clear D. This CDR3 spans 14 amino acids. V dropped 7 bases and J dropped 2 bases, with 14 bases sitting between them. Per germline, CDR1 MNHNY and CDR2 SVGAGI (reference sequence). CDR3 DNA: TGTGCCAGCATTCAATACCAGGAACAAGAGACCCAGTACTTC. It codes for CASIQYQEQETQYF.

The chain is built from TRBV18 and TRBJ1-3; no firm D call. Germline CDR1 is KGHSH and CDR2 is LQKENI. CDR3 size: 15 residues. V dropped 1 base and J dropped 3 bases, with 10 bases sitting between them. The CDR3 DNA reads as TGTGCCAGCTCACCACGGAGGGATGGTGGAAACACCATATATTTT. It yields the protein CASSPRRDGGNTIYF.

The V call is TRBV27, the J call TRBJ2-7, with 7 bases matching TRBD1. J gave up 2 bases and V 6 bases, and 7 bases lay outside the gene matches. This CDR3 region has 14 residues. Germline loops: CDR1 MNHEY, CDR2 SMNVEV (reference sequence). This CDR3 is CASRSDRLAYEQYF. As DNA, the CDR3 is TGTGCCAGCAGGTCGGACAGGCTCGCCTACGAGCAGTACTTC.

This chain connects TRBV15 to TRBJ2-1; D call uncertain. CDR1 and CDR2 from the germline V gene are LNHNV and YYDKDF (reference sequence). The CDR3 runs to 13 residues. Deletions cut 3 bases from V and 10 bases from J, with 13 bases between. CDR3 protein: CATSRPWSAEQFF. The CDR3 nucleotides read TGTGCCACCAGCAGGCCCTGGAGCGCAGAGCAGTTCTTC.

CDR3 nucleotide sequence: TGTGCCAGCAGCGACAGTCTTAATTCACCCCTCCACTTT. This translates into CASSDSLNSPLHF. V gene TRBV5-4 combines with J gene TRBJ1-6; the D gene is possibly TRBD1 (5 bases). V lost 4 bases to trimming and J lost 6 bases, with 8 bases between them. CDR1 and CDR2 (germline): SGHNT, YYREEE (reference sequence). CDR3 size: 13 residues.

The CDR3 DNA reads as TGTGCCAGTAGTTCGACAGGAGGTACTGGAAACACCATATATTTT. Translated: CASSSTGGTGNTIYF. The chain joins TRBV19 to TRBJ1-3, with D possibly matching TRBD1 (6 bases). V lost 5 bases, J lost 2 bases, and 13 bases lay in between. CDR1 is LNHDA and CDR2 is SQIVND in the germline V gene (reference sequence). This CDR3 has 15 residues.

This chain connects TRBV5-4 to TRBJ2-3; 11 bases map to TRBD2. The J segment lost 4 bases and the V segment lost 1 base, leaving 8 bases of the junction unmatched. The CDR3 is 17 amino acids. The germline V gene has CDR1 SGHNT and CDR2 YYREEE (reference sequence). DNA for the CDR3: TGTGCCAGCAGCTTGCACGTACTAGCGGGAGCCCCAGATACGCAGTATTTT. It is translated as CASSLHVLAGAPDTQYF.

The V and J genes are TRBV11-1 and TRBJ1-1, with D possibly matching TRBD1 (5 bases). Germline-derived CDR1 and CDR2 are SGHAT and FQDESV (reference sequence). The CDR3 runs 14 residues. Trimming cost V 7 bases and J 4 bases, with 16 bases left between them. The CDR3 loop reads CASTLGGEGTEAFF. DNA of the CDR3: TGTGCCAGCACCCTGGGGGGGGAAGGCACTGAAGCTTTCTTT.

There are a few counts of this clone. The V call is TRBV7-9, the J call TRBJ2-1, with 13 bases that match TRBD2. The CDR3 is 15 amino acids. The V gene's germline CDR1 is SEHNR and CDR2 FQNEAQ (reference sequence). The trim removed 3 bases at V and 9 bases at J, leaving 5 bases unmatched. CDR3 coding DNA: TGTGCCAGCAGCTTCACTAGCGGGGGGGCCTTTGAGCAGTTCTTC. Amino acid sequence: CASSFTSGGAFEQFF.

A few counts support this clone. This sequence joins TRBV6-5 and TRBJ1-6; TRBD1 aligns across 8 bases. In germline, CDR1 is MNHEY, CDR2 SVGAGI. V was pared by 6 bases and J by 0 bases, with 1 base of the junction left unmatched. The length of the CDR3 is 15 residues. In DNA, the CDR3 is TGTGCCAGCAGGGACAGGGTCTCCTATAATTCACCCCTCCACTTT. Its translation is CASRDRVSYNSPLHF.

V and J are TRBV11-3 and TRBJ2-5, with no clear D. The V end lost 6 bases, the J end lost 1 base, and 9 bases lay between the germline ends. The CDR3 is 13 residues long. CDR1 is SGHNT and CDR2 is YENEEA in the germline V gene. The CDR3: CASSRNSQETQYF. CDR3 in DNA: TGTGCCAGCAGTCGAAACAGCCAAGAGACCCAGTACTTC. Together with reference TRBV11-3 and TRBJ2-5, the CDR3 gives the full variable domain: EAGVVQSPRYKIIEKKQPVAFWCNPISGHNTLYWYLQNLGQGPELLIRYENEEAVDDSQLPKDRFSAERLKGVDSTLKIQPAELGDSAVYLCASSRNSQETQYFGPGTRLLVL.

The chain is built from TRBV5-1 and TRBJ1-1, with a possible D match to TRBD1 (5 bases). Deletions cut 7 bases from V and 1 base from J, with 20 bases between. Germline CDR1 reads SGHRS; CDR2 reads YFSETQ. There are 16 residues in the CDR3. The CDR3 spells CASSINPQGWNTEAFF. The DNA for the CDR3 is TGCGCCAGCTCAATTAACCCGCAGGGTTGGAACACTGAAGCTTTCTTT.

The chain recombines TRBV7-9 with TRBJ1-2; maybe TRBD1 (5 bases). This CDR3 has 16 amino acids. Germline V gene lookup returns CDR1 SEHNR and CDR2 FQNEAQ (reference sequence). The V end was cut by 1 base, the J end by 0 bases, with 12 bases between. The DNA for the CDR3 is TGTGCCAGCAGCTTAGGGCAGGGAACCGCTAACTATGGCTACACCTTC. It translates to CASSLGQGTANYGYTF. Full variable domain (outside the CDR3, taken from reference TRBV7-9 and TRBJ1-2): DTGVSQNPRHKITKRGQNVTFRCDPISEHNRLYWYRQTLGQGPEFLTYFQNEAQLEKSRLLSDRFSAERPKGSFSTLEIQRTEQGDSAMYLCASSLGQGTANYGYTFGSGTRLTVV.

This CDR3 is CASSPRQTGKNNEQFF. For the CDR3, the DNA is TGTGCCAGCAGCCCCCGGCAGACAGGCAAGAACAATGAGCAGTTCTTC. The V call is TRBV4-2, the J call TRBJ2-1; perhaps TRBD1 as D (6 bases). Germline loops: CDR1 LGHNA, CDR2 YNFKEQ. Trimming cost V 4 bases and J 5 bases, with 18 bases left between them. CDR3 length: 16 amino acids.

The chain uses TRBV28 and TRBJ1-2, with 7 nucleotides matching TRBD1. The V gene's germline CDR1 is MDHEN and CDR2 SYDVKM. After removal of 5 bases from V and 4 bases from J, the junction contained 10 bases not matched to a gene. This CDR3 has 15 amino acids. The CDR3 sequence: CASSAPSGTAYGYTF. CDR3 sequence (DNA): TGTGCCAGCAGTGCACCTAGCGGGACAGCCTATGGCTACACCTTC.

This clone was observed a few times. The genes are TRBV6-6 and TRBJ1-6; D is unresolved. V lost 7 bases and J lost 14, with 12 bases in between. CDR1 MNHNY and CDR2 SVGAGI come from the germline V gene (reference sequence). The CDR3 is made up of 11 amino acids. Here the CDR3 reads CASTPDKALHF. DNA of the CDR3: TGTGCCAGCACCCCCGACAAGGCCCTCCACTTT.

V usage is TRBV10-2 and J usage is TRBJ1-2, with D unclear. V gave up 7 bases and J gave up 6 bases, with 12 bases separating them. The CDR3 is 12 residues long. Looked up from germline, CDR1 is WSHSY and CDR2 is SAAADI. This chain's CDR3 is CASTATMHGYTF. In DNA form, the CDR3 reads TGCGCCAGCACTGCGACTATGCATGGCTACACCTTC.

This clone was detected a few times. CDR3 region: CASSLALGREIYNEQFF. The CDR3 region has the DNA TGCGCCAGCAGCTTGGCCCTCGGGCGGGAGATCTACAATGAGCAGTTCTTC. The J gene is TRBJ2-1, the V gene TRBV5-1; 7 bases are a match to TRBD2. CDR1 is SGHRS, CDR2 YFSETQ, per germline. The CDR3 is 17 amino acids. The trim removed 0 bases at V and 3 bases at J, leaving 9 bases unmatched.